These T cell receptor beta chains were read from a single sample in a study of T cell responses to AZD1222 COVID-19 vaccine. Only in-frame clones appear in the TCRdb table, and some are missing; sequencing was by immunoSEQ multiplex PCR. This table holds some 140,000 clones, 84% found once. The sequencing here drew on peripheral blood, taken on day 0 of AZD1222 vaccination. The receptors derive from an adult in good health. Both conserved end residues are part of each CDR3. A D gene is named only where the DNA matches it firmly. Clone size is stated in some rows and not others, as once, few, many or a class when expanded.

v_call	d_call	clone_size	j_call	cdr3_nt	cdr3_aa
TRBV5-1	.	few	TRBJ2-7	TGCGCCAGCAGCTTGTTTGGAAGGGAGTCCGAGCAGTACTTC	CASSLFGRESEQYF
TRBV7-9	TRBD2	.	TRBJ2-3	TGTGCCAGCAGCCCGCGGGGGGCCCGGACCACAGATACGCAGTATTTT	CASSPRGARTTDTQYF
TRBV18	TRBD1	.	TRBJ1-3	TGTGCCAGCTCACCCCAATTCGACAGGGCAATTCGCCCTGGAAACACCATATATTTT	CASSPQFDRAIRPGNTIYF
TRBV3-1/TRBV3-2	TRBD1	.	TRBJ1-1	TGTGCCAGCAGCCCAGGACAGGGAGCCACTGAAGCTTTCTTT	CASSPGQGATEAFF
TRBV15	.	.	TRBJ2-4	TGTGCCACCAGCAGATCGCAAAACATTCAGTACTTC	CATSRSQNIQYF
TRBV4-1	.	few	TRBJ2-6	TGCGCCAGCAGCTTAACGATCCCGAGCTCTGGGGCCAACGTCCTGACTTTC	CASSLTIPSSGANVLTF
TRBV11-2	.	.	TRBJ1-1	TGTGCCAGCAGCTACCGAGAGAGCACTGAAGCTTTCTTT	CASSYRESTEAFF
TRBV3-1/TRBV3-2	.	few	TRBJ1-4	TGTGCCAGCAGCTCCCGTCCAGTAGCAACTAATGAAAAACTGTTTTTT	CASSSRPVATNEKLFF
TRBV28	.	.	TRBJ1-5	TGTGCCAGCAATAAGGCCGTTAGCAATCAGCCCCAGCATTTT	CASNKAVSNQPQHF
TRBV2	.	.	TRBJ1-1	TGTGCCAGCATTACGAGGGGTCCAGAGTACACTGAAGCTTTCTTT	CASITRGPEYTEAFF
TRBV27	.	once	TRBJ1-1	TGTGCCAGCAGTTTTAGGGGCCAGAACACTGAAGCTTTCTTT	CASSFRGQNTEAFF
TRBV7-9	TRBD1	.	TRBJ1-2	TGTGCCAGCAGCTTAGGACCCGGGACAGGGGGCGGTAACTATGGCTACACCTTC	CASSLGPGTGGGNYGYTF
TRBV27	.	.	TRBJ1-1	TGTGCCAGCAGTTTTCTTGGGGGGAACACTGAAGCTTTCTTT	CASSFLGGNTEAFF
TRBV20-1	TRBD1	.	TRBJ2-2	TGCAGTGCTAGTATTGGTCAGGGGGCAGACACCGGGGAGCTGTTTTTT	CSASIGQGADTGELFF
TRBV6-5	.	.	TRBJ2-7	TGTGCCAGCCGGAGGCAGGGTGAAAACGAGCAGTACTTC	CASRRQGENEQYF
TRBV5-1	TRBD1	.	TRBJ1-1	TGCGCCAGCAGCTTACAGGGGTCTGAAGCTTTCTTT	CASSLQGSEAFF
TRBV27	TRBD1	once	TRBJ1-1	TGTGCCAGCAGTTTATCCCGAATCTCGACAGGGACTGAAGCTTTCTTT	CASSLSRISTGTEAFF
TRBV5-1	.	.	TRBJ1-1	TGCGCCAGCAGCTTGTATGCGGAAGCGGAGGCTGAAGCTTTCTTT	CASSLYAEAEAEAFF
TRBV18	.	.	TRBJ2-7	TGTGCCAGCTCACAGGAAGGGGAGCAGTACTTC	CASSQEGEQYF
TRBV2	TRBD1	once	TRBJ1-2	TGTGCCAGCACCACGGGACAGGGGAACTATGGCTACACCTTC	CASTTGQGNYGYTF
TRBV3-1/TRBV3-2	TRBD1	.	TRBJ2-1	TGTGCCAGCAGGGATCGGACAGGTCCCCCCAATGAGCAGTTCTTC	CASRDRTGPPNEQFF
TRBV6-5	.	.	TRBJ1-3	TGTGCCAGCAGACCTACGTCGACAAATGGAAACACCATATATTTT	CASRPTSTNGNTIYF
TRBV19	.	.	TRBJ2-5	TGTGCCAGTAGTATTAGAGGACAGCGAGGGGAGACCCAGTACTTC	CASSIRGQRGETQYF
TRBV27	TRBD2	.	TRBJ2-1	TGTGCCAGCAGCGCTAACCCGTCGCGGGGGGAGCAGTTCTTC	CASSANPSRGEQFF
TRBV27	.	.	TRBJ1-5	TGTGCCAGCAGTTTAACCAGGGATAGCAATCAGCCCCAGCATTTT	CASSLTRDSNQPQHF
TRBV18	.	.	TRBJ2-3	TGTGCCACCCCCCGGGATACGCAGTATTTT	CATPRDTQYF
TRBV6-1	.	.	TRBJ2-7	TGTGCCAGCAGTGAAGCGTGGAGGGGCAGATTACCCCCCTACGAGCAGTACTTC	CASSEAWRGRLPPYEQYF
TRBV5-1	TRBD1	.	TRBJ1-4	TGCGCCAGCAGCCCCGGGACAGGGAACGAAAAACTGTTTTTT	CASSPGTGNEKLFF
TRBV11-3	.	.	TRBJ1-6	TGTGCCAGCAGCTTGGGCAGAGAATCACCCCTCCACTTT	CASSLGRESPLHF
TRBV19	.	once	TRBJ1-2	TGTGCCAGTAGTATAGATCCAATCTATGGCTACACCTTC	CASSIDPIYGYTF
TRBV15	TRBD1	.	TRBJ2-1	TGTGCCACCAGCAGAGATCTCGGGACAGGGGGCAATGAGCAGTTCTTC	CATSRDLGTGGNEQFF
TRBV27	TRBD1	.	TRBJ1-4	TGTGCCAGCAGTTCGACAGGGGCTTTGGAGGAAAAACTGTTTTTT	CASSSTGALEEKLFF